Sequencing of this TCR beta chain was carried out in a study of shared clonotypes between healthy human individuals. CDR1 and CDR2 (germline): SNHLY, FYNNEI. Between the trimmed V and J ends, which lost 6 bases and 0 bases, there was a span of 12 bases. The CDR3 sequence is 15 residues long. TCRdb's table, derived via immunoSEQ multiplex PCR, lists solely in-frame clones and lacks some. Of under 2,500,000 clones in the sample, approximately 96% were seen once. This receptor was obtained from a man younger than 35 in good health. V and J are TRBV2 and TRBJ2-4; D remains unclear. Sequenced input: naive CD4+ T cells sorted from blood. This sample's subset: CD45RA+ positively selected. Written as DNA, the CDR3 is TGTGCCAGCAGGGCAGAGGTCATAGCCAAAAACATTCAGTACTTC. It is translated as CASRAEVIAKNIQYF.